The source of this T cell receptor (beta chain) is a study of early T cells in non-severe SARS-CoV-2 infection. Individual cDNA molecules received unique molecular identifiers. One entry per CDR3 protein, called by TCRdb with MiXCR from the 5' RACE reads. The data contain roughly 80,000 distinct CDR3 sequences, 6% to 7% of them singletons. This clonotype was seen repeatedly, ten times or more. CDR3 size: 13 residues. Germline CDR1 LNHDA, CDR2 SQIVND (reference sequence). After removal of 7 bases from V and 3 bases from J, the junction contained 4 bases not matched to a gene. Sequencing used whole blood. This TCR came from an adult who was a healthcare worker with PCR-confirmed SARS-CoV-2 infection or an uninfected control (not recorded which). This chain connects TRBV19 to TRBJ2-3, with 7 nucleotides matching TRBD2. CDR3 protein: CASNLGGTDTQYF. The CDR3 nucleotides are TGTGCCAGTAATTTGGGGGGGACAGATACGCAGTATTTT.